The 19 T cell receptor beta chains below were found in one sample sequenced in a study of T cell repertoires in cytomegalovirus infection. MiXCR, applied by TCRdb to the reads, yields one record per CDR3 protein. The table shows approximately 140,000 distinct CDR3 sequences, with 20% to 30% occurring only once. No antigen has been identified for these receptors. Sequencing was performed on PBMCs, sequenced either directly or after in vitro stimulation (not recorded which). The receptors come from a human donor in good health (CMV status not recorded). Some clones in this sample may be carry-over from other donors' samples.

The rearrangement links TRBV2 to TRBJ1-1; no clear D gene. Trimming pared 4 bases from V and 6 bases from J, leaving 6 bases between. Germline assignment: CDR1 SNHLY and CDR2 FYNNEI. The CDR3 runs to 11 residues. The CDR3 nucleotides are TGTGCCAGCAGTGGGGTCGCTGAAGCTTTCTTT. Protein: CASSGVAEAFF.

This clonotype was counted a few times. This chain uses TRBV4-3 with TRBJ2-6; D gene ambiguous. V was clipped by 1 base and J by 0 bases, with 7 bases between them. Looked up from germline, CDR1 is LGHNA and CDR2 is YSLEER. The CDR3 runs 16 residues. In DNA form, the CDR3 reads TGCGCCAGCAGCCAAGCGGATCACTCTGGGGCCAACGTCCTGACTTTC. Residues: CASSQADHSGANVLTF.

This clonotype was detected only a few times. CDR3 residues: CASSPGGADTQYF. The DNA of the CDR3 is TGTGCCAGCAGCCCGGGGGGCGCAGATACGCAGTATTTT. The chain carries TRBV27 and TRBJ2-3, with D possibly TRBD2 on 7 matching bases. Germline loops: CDR1 MNHEY, CDR2 SMNVEV (reference sequence). There are 13 residues in the CDR3. V was shortened by 6 bases and J by 4 bases, with 11 bases between the two germline ends.

This clonotype was observed a handful of times. The chain uses TRBV7-9 and TRBJ2-5; perhaps TRBD2 as D (5 bases). The CDR3 is 13 amino acids. CDR1 SEHNR and CDR2 FQNEAQ come from the germline V gene (reference sequence). Trimming shortened V by 5 bases and J by 2 bases, and 9 bases separated the two germline ends. CDR3 loop: CASSPRLQETQYF. In nucleotides, the CDR3 is TGTGCCAGCAGCCCAAGACTACAAGAGACCCAGTACTTC. The full variable domain, in which reference TRBV7-9 and TRBJ2-5 provide the parts outside the CDR3, is DTGVSQNPRHKITKRGQNVTFRCDPISEHNRLYWYRQTLGQGPEFLTYFQNEAQLEKSRLLSDRFSAERPKGSFSTLEIQRTEQGDSAMYLCASSPRLQETQYFGPGTRLLVL.

This clonotype was counted a few times. The CDR3 sequence is CSARRVSVNEQFF. As DNA, the CDR3 is TGCAGTGCTAGACGGGTTTCGGTTAATGAGCAGTTCTTC. The J gene is TRBJ2-1, the V gene TRBV20-1; D uncertain. V lost 2 bases and J 7 bases, leaving 12 bases between the germline ends. CDR3 length: 13 residues. Germline CDR1 is DFQATT and CDR2 is SNEGSKA (reference sequence).

This clonotype was found many times. V gene TRBV7-2 combines with J gene TRBJ1-6; D uncertain. The CDR3 consists of 17 residues. V was shortened by 0 bases and J by 0 bases, with 9 bases between the two germline ends. Germline V gene lookup returns CDR1 SGHTA and CDR2 FQGNSA. DNA of the CDR3: TGTGCCAGCAGCTTAGCACCGACTAGCTCCTATAATTCACCCCTCCACTTT. It specifies CASSLAPTSSYNSPLHF.

The genes are TRBV11-2 and TRBJ2-3, with D possibly being TRBD2 (6 bases). Germline assignment: CDR1 SGHAT and CDR2 FQNNGV. CDR3 length equals 16 residues. Trimming shortened V by 0 bases and J by 0 bases, and 10 bases separated the two germline ends. The CDR3 protein is CASSLEFAGSTDTQYF. Here the CDR3 DNA reads TGTGCCAGCAGCTTAGAATTTGCGGGGAGCACAGATACGCAGTATTTT.

The table lists this clonotype with a few counts. The gene calls are TRBV7-2 and TRBJ2-1; 7 bases map to TRBD1. The CDR3 spans 17 residues. From germline, CDR1 is SGHTA and CDR2 FQGNSA. J was trimmed by 0 bases and V by 5 bases; bases with no gene match: 10. As DNA, the CDR3 is TGTGCCAGCAGCCGCCTCCCCCAGGGGGTCTCCTACAATGAGCAGTTCTTC. Its translation: CASSRLPQGVSYNEQFF.

This clonotype was found many times. This chain connects TRBV7-2 to TRBJ1-5; D gene uncertain. Trimming pared 5 bases from V and 3 bases from J, leaving 8 bases between. This CDR3 region has 13 residues. Germline CDR1 is SGHTA and CDR2 is FQGNSA. CDR3 amino acids: CASSMANNQPQHF. The DNA for the CDR3 is TGTGCCAGCAGCATGGCTAACAATCAGCCCCAGCATTTT.

This clonotype turned up a few times. Here the CDR3 reads CASSLRVGDSYNEQFF. CDR3 nucleotides: TGTGCCAGCAGCTTAAGGGTCGGGGACTCCTACAATGAGCAGTTCTTC. V and J are TRBV7-3 and TRBJ2-1; tentatively, D is TRBD2 (5 bases). V gave up 1 base and J gave up 0 bases, with 10 bases separating them. From germline, CDR1 is SGHTA and CDR2 FQGTGA. This CDR3 has 16 amino acids. The full variable domain, in which reference TRBV7-3 and TRBJ2-1 provide the parts outside the CDR3, is GAGVSQTPSNKVTEKGKYVELRCDPISGHTALYWYRQSLGQGPEFLIYFQGTGAADDSGLPNDRFFAVRPEGSVSTLKIQRTERGDSAVYLCASSLRVGDSYNEQFFGPGTRLTVL.

The sample holds many counts of this clonotype. The rearrangement joins TRBV7-9 to TRBJ2-1; a possible D gene is TRBD2 (5 bases). The length of the CDR3 is 15 residues. Trimming stripped 4 bases from V and 8 bases from J, with 18 bases between. Germline assignment: CDR1 SEHNR and CDR2 FQNEAQ (reference sequence). In nucleotides, the CDR3 is TGTGCCAGCAGCTCACGGAGAGGGCCCTTCTATGAGCAGTTCTTC. It codes for CASSSRRGPFYEQFF.

The chain has TRBV7-9 and TRBJ2-1, with 12 bases identical to TRBD2. This CDR3 is built from 15 residues. The germline V gene encodes CDR1 SEHNR and CDR2 FQNEAQ (reference sequence). V dropped 5 bases and J dropped 5; count of bases not matched to a gene: 4. The CDR3 DNA sequence: TGTGCCAGCAGCCCGCGACTAGCGGGAGACAATGAGCAGTTCTTC. It codes for CASSPRLAGDNEQFF.

This clonotype was seen more than once but under ten times. The V gene is TRBV27, the J gene TRBJ1-1; D is unclear. The CDR3 has 14 amino acids. Germline CDR1 reads MNHEY; CDR2 reads SMNVEV (reference sequence). Deletions cut 10 bases from V and 7 bases from J, with 22 bases between. The CDR3 nucleotides read TGTGCCACCCTGACCGGCGGAGGATATGGTGAAGCTTTCTTT. Residues: CATLTGGGYGEAFF.

A few counts support this clonotype. V and J are TRBV7-2 and TRBJ2-1; no reliable D call. CDR1 is SGHTA, CDR2 FQGNSA, per germline. Trimming took 8 bases from V and 4 from J, leaving 9 bases between them. CDR3 length: 12 amino acids. The CDR3 bases are TGTGCCAGCCGTCCCGGGTACAATGAGCAGTTCTTC. Its protein is CASRPGYNEQFF.

The genes are TRBV9 and TRBJ2-1, with D perhaps matching TRBD1 (6 bases). Between the trimmed V and J ends, which lost 3 bases and 2 bases, there was a span of 12 bases. The CDR3 covers 15 residues. Germline CDR1 SGDLS, CDR2 YYNGEE. The CDR3 region is CASSATGTPYNEQFF. CDR3 in DNA: TGTGCCAGCAGCGCGACTGGGACACCCTACAATGAGCAGTTCTTC.

This clonotype was seen a few times. The gene calls are TRBV18 and TRBJ2-1; D may be TRBD1 or TRBD2 (7 bases each). Trimming removed 3 bases from V and 8 bases from J, with 20 bases in between. CDR1 and CDR2 (germline): KGHSH, LQKENI. This CDR3 has 16 residues. In DNA form, the CDR3 reads TGTGCCAGCTCACCGAAGCGGGCAGGGGGGGTCGATGAGCAGTTCTTC. Translating gives CASSPKRAGGVDEQFF.

The chain recombines TRBV11-2 with TRBJ1-2; D remains ambiguous. The CDR3 contains 13 residues. Germline CDR1 and CDR2: SGHAT and FQNNGV. V lost 6 bases and J lost 6, with 14 bases in between. In DNA, the CDR3 is TGTGCCAGCAGGTATACAGAGCTCCATGGCTACACCTTC. Translation gives CASRYTELHGYTF.

This clonotype showed up just a few times. The V gene is TRBV24-1, the J gene TRBJ1-2, with D possibly TRBD1 on 5 matching bases. V was trimmed by 1 base and J by 8 bases, leaving 10 bases between them. In germline, CDR1 is KGHDR, CDR2 SFDVKD. The CDR3 sequence is 13 residues long. The CDR3 loop reads CATSDFGGYGYTF. Written as DNA, the CDR3 is TGTGCCACCAGTGATTTCGGGGGTTACGGCTACACCTTC.

This clonotype was counted at least ten times. The chain has TRBV7-2 and TRBJ1-4, with a possible D match to TRBD1 (6 bases). CDR3 size: 15 residues. Germline V gene lookup returns CDR1 SGHTA and CDR2 FQGNSA. Trimming took 7 bases from V and 8 from J, leaving 20 bases between them. CDR3 residues: CASNMGAGGDEKLFF. DNA for the CDR3: TGTGCCAGCAACATGGGGGCAGGAGGGGACGAAAAACTGTTTTTT.